Listed below are T cell receptor beta chains from one sample, sequenced in a study of Ad26.COV2.S vaccination and SARS-CoV-2 variants. Sequencing used immunoSEQ multiplex PCR; TCRdb keeps in-frame clones, though not all of them. The sample consists of about 390,000 clones, 80% to 90% of them appearing once. Sequences were derived from peripheral blood, sampled in a trial of Ad26.COV2.S vaccine versus placebo. The receptors were sampled from a person aged 18-65 years who received the Ad26.COV2.S COVID-19 vaccine or a placebo. The CDR3 runs from the conserved cysteine through the conserved F or W. A D gene is named only where the DNA matches it firmly. The listing skips clone size in some rows; elsewhere it reads once, few, many or a size class.

.	TRBD1	TRBJ2-7	TRBV5-1	TGCGCCAGCAGCTCCCTCACGGGACAGGGTGATCCCGAGCAGTACTTC	CASSSLTGQGDPEQYF
.	.	TRBJ2-1	TRBV29-1	TGCAGCGTTGAAGATCGAGCCCTGGATGAGCAGTTCTTC	CSVEDRALDEQFF
.	TRBD1	TRBJ1-2	TRBV9	TGTGCCAGCAGCGCCGGGACAGGGGACAACTATGGCTACACCTTC	CASSAGTGDNYGYTF
.	.	TRBJ1-1	TRBV4-3	TGCGCCAGCAGCCAAGGGGTGCTCTTGAACACTGAAGCTTTCTTT	CASSQGVLLNTEAFF
.	.	TRBJ1-2	TRBV5-1	TGCGCCAGCAGCCCCTACGGGGTAGTAGCGGACTATGGCTACACCTTC	CASSPYGVVADYGYTF
.	.	TRBJ2-7	TRBV4-1	TGCGCCAGCAGCCAAGGGTTTGCCAGAGCAGCCTACGAGCAGTACTTC	CASSQGFARAAYEQYF
.	TRBD2	TRBJ2-2	TRBV5-1	TGCGCCAGCAAAGCGGGGCCTGGGCGGGCCGGGGAGCTGTTTTTT	CASKAGPGRAGELFF
.	TRBD1	TRBJ2-7	TRBV27	TGTGCCAGCAGTCTCCGGGACAGCCTCGAGCAGTACTTC	CASSLRDSLEQYF
.	TRBD2	TRBJ2-5	TRBV7-2	TGTGCCAGCAGCGCCACGATACTAGCGCCTCAAGAGACCCAGTACTTC	CASSATILAPQETQYF
.	.	TRBJ2-7	TRBV6-5	TGTGCCAGCAGTTACGGGGATTCCTACGAGCAGTACTTC	CASSYGDSYEQYF
.	.	TRBJ1-2	TRBV2	TGTGCCAACCCACGAGCCTATGGCTACACCTTC	CANPRAYGYTF
.	.	TRBJ2-1	TRBV5-1	TGCGCCAGCAGCGCCGGGACCGGCTCCTACAATGAGCAGTTCTTC	CASSAGTGSYNEQFF
.	TRBD2	TRBJ2-7	TRBV6-1	TGTGCCAGCAGTGAATTCAGTATGCCGGGAGGGTACGAGCAGTACTTC	CASSEFSMPGGYEQYF
.	.	TRBJ1-5	TRBV7-8	TGTGCCAGCAGCACGGACGGGACATTACGTGGTCCGCCCCAGCATTTT	CASSTDGTLRGPPQHF
.	.	TRBJ1-6	TRBV24-1	TGTGCCACCAGTGAAGTGACAGATTTGAATTCACCCCTCCACTTT	CATSEVTDLNSPLHF
few	.	TRBJ2-7	TRBV5-4	TGTGCCAGCAGCTTTCGGGGGAACCCATACGAGCAGTACTTC	CASSFRGNPYEQYF
.	TRBD1	TRBJ2-1	TRBV7-2	TGTGCCAGCAGCCGTAGATCCGGGACAGGATACAATGAGCAGTTCTTC	CASSRRSGTGYNEQFF
.	.	TRBJ1-1	TRBV5-1	TGCGCCAGCAGCTTGGAGGTTAACAGGTTTGAAGCTTTCTTT	CASSLEVNRFEAFF
.	TRBD1	TRBJ2-7	TRBV7-9	TGTGCCAGCAGCAGACAGGGGGGCGAGCAGTACTTC	CASSRQGGEQYF
.	.	TRBJ2-1	TRBV5-1	TGCGCCAGCAGCCCCTCGGAAGCCTCAGGTGAGCAGTTCTTC	CASSPSEASGEQFF
.	.	TRBJ2-5	TRBV5-5	TGTGCCAGCAGCTTGGTGGACAATACCCAAGAGACCCAGTACTTC	CASSLVDNTQETQYF
.	.	TRBJ1-5	TRBV6-1	TGTGCCAGCAGTGAATTGGGTGGGGGGTACAATCAGCCCCAGCATTTT	CASSELGGGYNQPQHF
.	TRBD1	TRBJ2-2	TRBV10-3	TGTGCCATCAGTGGGGTAGAGCAGGGGGACACCGGGGAGCTGTTTTTT	CAISGVEQGDTGELFF
.	.	TRBJ1-1	TRBV2	TGTGCCAGCAGTGATTGGGGCGGGACTGAAGCTTTCTTT	CASSDWGGTEAFF
.	TRBD2	TRBJ2-3	TRBV13	TGTGCCAGCAGCCCGGGGGGATTCACAGATACGCAGTATTTT	CASSPGGFTDTQYF